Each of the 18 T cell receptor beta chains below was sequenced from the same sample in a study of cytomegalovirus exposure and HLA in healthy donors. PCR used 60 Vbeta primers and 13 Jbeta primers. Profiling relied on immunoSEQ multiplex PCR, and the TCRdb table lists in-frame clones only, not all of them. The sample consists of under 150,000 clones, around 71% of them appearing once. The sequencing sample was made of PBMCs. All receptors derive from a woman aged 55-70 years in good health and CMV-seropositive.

CDR3 nucleotides: TGTGCCAGCAGCCAGGGGGCCGGGACTAGCGGGGGCCCGCCTCAGTACTTC. Its protein product is CASSQGAGTSGGPPQYF. This chain links TRBV7-8 with TRBJ2-4; 14 bases align to TRBD2. The CDR3 is 17 residues long. The germline CDR1 and CDR2 sequences are SGHVS and FQNEAQ. With 5 bases clipped from V and 12 bases from J, the junction kept 15 bases outside the gene matches.

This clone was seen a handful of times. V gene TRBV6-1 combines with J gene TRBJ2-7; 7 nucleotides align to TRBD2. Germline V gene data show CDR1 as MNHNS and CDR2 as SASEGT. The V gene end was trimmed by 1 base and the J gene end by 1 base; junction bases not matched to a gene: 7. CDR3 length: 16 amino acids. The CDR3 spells CASSEVWGGESYEQYF. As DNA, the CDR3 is TGTGCCAGCAGTGAAGTCTGGGGAGGGGAATCCTACGAGCAGTACTTC.

CDR3 DNA sequence: TGTGCCAGTAGTATAGTCACGGGACAGGGCCCCATGAACACTGAAGCTTTCTTT. It encodes CASSIVTGQGPMNTEAFF. The chain combines TRBV19 with TRBJ1-1; 9 bases are shared with TRBD1. Germline CDR1 reads LNHDA; CDR2 reads SQIVND (reference sequence). The CDR3 is 18 amino acids. V trimming: 1 base; J trimming: 0 bases; junction bases outside the gene matches: 9.

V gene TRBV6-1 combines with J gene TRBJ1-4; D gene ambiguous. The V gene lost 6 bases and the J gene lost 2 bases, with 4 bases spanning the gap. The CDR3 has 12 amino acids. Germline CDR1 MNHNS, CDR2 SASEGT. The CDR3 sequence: CASRQTNEKLFF. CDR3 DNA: TGTGCCAGCAGACAGACTAATGAAAAACTGTTTTTT.

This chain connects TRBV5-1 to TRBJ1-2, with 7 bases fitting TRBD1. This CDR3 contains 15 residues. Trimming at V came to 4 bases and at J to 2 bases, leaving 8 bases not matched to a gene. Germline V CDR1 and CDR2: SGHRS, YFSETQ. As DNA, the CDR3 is TGCGCCAGCAGCATTTATGGACAGGCCAACTATGGCTACACCTTC. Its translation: CASSIYGQANYGYTF.

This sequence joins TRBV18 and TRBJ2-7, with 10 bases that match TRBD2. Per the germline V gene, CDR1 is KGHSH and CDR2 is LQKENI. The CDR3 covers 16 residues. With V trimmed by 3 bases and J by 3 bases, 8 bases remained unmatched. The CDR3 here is CASSPLPRLAGYEQYF. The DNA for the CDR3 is TGTGCCAGCTCACCCTTACCGCGACTAGCGGGCTACGAGCAGTACTTC.

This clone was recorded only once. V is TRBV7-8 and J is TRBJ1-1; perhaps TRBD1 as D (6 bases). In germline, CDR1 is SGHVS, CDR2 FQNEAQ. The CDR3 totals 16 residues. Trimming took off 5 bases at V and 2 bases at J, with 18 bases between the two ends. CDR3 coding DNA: TGTGCCAGCAGCCCCGTTCCCGGGACACTAAACACTGAAGCTTTCTTT. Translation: CASSPVPGTLNTEAFF.

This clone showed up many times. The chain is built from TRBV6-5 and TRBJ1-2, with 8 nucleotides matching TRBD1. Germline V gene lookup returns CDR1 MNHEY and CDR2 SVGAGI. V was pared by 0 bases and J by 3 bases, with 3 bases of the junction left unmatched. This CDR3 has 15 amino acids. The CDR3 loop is CASSYSRQGYYGYTF. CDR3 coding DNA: TGTGCCAGCAGTTACTCTAGACAGGGGTACTATGGCTACACCTTC.

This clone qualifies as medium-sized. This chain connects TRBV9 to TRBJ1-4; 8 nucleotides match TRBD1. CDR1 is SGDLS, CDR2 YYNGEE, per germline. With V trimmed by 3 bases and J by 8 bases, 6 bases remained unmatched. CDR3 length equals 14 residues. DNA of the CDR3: TGTGCCAGCAGCGGCGGACAGGGTTTGGAAAAACTGTTTTTT. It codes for CASSGGQGLEKLFF.

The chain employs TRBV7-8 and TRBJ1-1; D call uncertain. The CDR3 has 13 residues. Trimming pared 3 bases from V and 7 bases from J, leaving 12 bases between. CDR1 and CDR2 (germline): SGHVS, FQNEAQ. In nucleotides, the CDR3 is TGTGCCAGCAGCTTGGGCCGCCAGCTTGAAGCTTTCTTT. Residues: CASSLGRQLEAFF.

The CDR3 region is CASSQGGQSNTGELFF. The CDR3, as DNA: TGCGCCAGCAGCCAAGGGGGCCAGTCGAACACCGGGGAGCTGTTTTTT. The chain joins TRBV4-1 to TRBJ2-2; tentatively, D is TRBD1 (5 bases). The CDR3 extends over 16 amino acids. Germline-derived CDR1 and CDR2 are MGHRA and YSYEKL. Trimming took 1 base from V and 0 from J, leaving 9 bases between them.

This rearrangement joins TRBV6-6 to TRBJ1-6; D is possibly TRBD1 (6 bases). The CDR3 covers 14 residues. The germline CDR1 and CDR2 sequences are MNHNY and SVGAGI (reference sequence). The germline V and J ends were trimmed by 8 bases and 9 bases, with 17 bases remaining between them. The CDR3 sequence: CASWGQGSRSPLHF. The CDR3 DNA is TGTGCCAGCTGGGGGCAGGGGTCTCGTTCACCCCTCCACTTT.

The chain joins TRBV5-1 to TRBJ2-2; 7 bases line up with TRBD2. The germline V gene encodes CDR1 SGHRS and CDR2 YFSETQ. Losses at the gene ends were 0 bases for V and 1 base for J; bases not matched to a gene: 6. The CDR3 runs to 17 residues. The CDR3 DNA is TGCGCCAGCAGCTTGGGGTCCTCGGGGGGGAACACCGGGGAGCTGTTTTTT. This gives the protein CASSLGSSGGNTGELFF. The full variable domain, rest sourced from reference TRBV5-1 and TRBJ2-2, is KAGVTQTPRYLIKTRGQQVTLSCSPISGHRSVSWYQQTPGQGLQFLFEYFSETQRNKGNFPGRFSGRQFSNSRSEMNVSTLELGDSALYLCASSLGSSGGNTGELFFGEGSRLTVL.

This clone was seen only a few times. DNA of the CDR3: TGTGCCAGCAGTGACTCCATCTCTGGGGCCAACGTCCTGACTTTC. It yields the protein CASSDSISGANVLTF. V usage is TRBV6-4 and J usage is TRBJ2-6; D is unclear. Germline values: CDR1 MRHNA, CDR2 SNTAGT. CDR3 length: 15 residues. The V end lost 0 bases, the J end lost 0 bases, and 3 bases lay between the germline ends.

The DNA for the CDR3 is TGTGCTAGTGGGAGAACCTTCTACGAGCAGTACTTC. Translation gives CASGRTFYEQYF. The chain uses TRBV12-5 and TRBJ2-7, with no clear D. This CDR3 comprises 12 residues. Germline lookup yields CDR1 LGHNT and CDR2 FRNRAP. V was cut by 6 bases and J by 3 bases, with 9 bases left in between.

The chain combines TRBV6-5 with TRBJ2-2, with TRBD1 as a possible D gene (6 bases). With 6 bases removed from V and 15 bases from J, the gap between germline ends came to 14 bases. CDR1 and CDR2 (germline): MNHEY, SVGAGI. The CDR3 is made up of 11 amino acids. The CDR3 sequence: CASSRGPRVFF. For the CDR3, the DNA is TGTGCCAGCAGCAGGGGTCCCAGGGTGTTTTTT.

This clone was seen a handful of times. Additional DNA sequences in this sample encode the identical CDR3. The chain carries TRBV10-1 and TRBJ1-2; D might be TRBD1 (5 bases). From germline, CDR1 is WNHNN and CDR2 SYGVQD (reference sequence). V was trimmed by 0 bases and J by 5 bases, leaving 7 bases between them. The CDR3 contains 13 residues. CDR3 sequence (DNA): TGCGCCAGCAGTGAGTCCCAGGGTTATGGCTACACCTTC. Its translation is CASSESQGYGYTF.

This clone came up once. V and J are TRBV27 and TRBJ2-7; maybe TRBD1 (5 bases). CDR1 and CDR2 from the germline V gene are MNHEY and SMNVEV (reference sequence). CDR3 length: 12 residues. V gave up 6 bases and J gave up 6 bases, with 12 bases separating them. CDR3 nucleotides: TGTGCCAGCAGCCATCAGGGCACCGAGCAGTACTTC. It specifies CASSHQGTEQYF.